This T cell receptor (beta chain) derives from a study of cytotoxic CD8 clonotypes in ibrutinib-treated CLL. Turning to the study itself: Results showed around 24 partial and 2 complete responses; following median about 68 months, approximately 15 remained remitted, approximately 12 advanced. Response specimens were obtained following a median treatment duration of about twelve months, with a range of 6 to 36.

Regarding the study as a whole: Under therapy, public clonotypes either contracted or stayed stable, and they were uncommon.

Target depth was 1 in 200,000 to 1 in 1 million T cells, about 10x per clonotype. Sequencing used immunoSEQ multiplex PCR; TCRdb keeps in-frame clones, though not all of them. The sample has approximately 90,000 clones; roughly three quarters are singletons. About this clone itself: Its antigen is as yet unknown.

Germline V gene sequence: CDR1 MNHNS, CDR2 SASEGT. V lost 1 base and J 2 bases, leaving 10 bases between the germline ends. The CDR3 has 15 residues. Sequencing used PBMCs, obtained after 24 months of ibrutinib treatment. The J gene is TRBJ2-3, the V gene TRBV6-1; D is uncertain. The source is a human donor with chronic lymphocytic leukemia. The CDR3 region has the DNA TGTGCCAGCAGTGAAGTTTGGGCCGTCACAGATACGCAGTATTTT. Translation: CASSEVWAVTDTQYF.